The 28 T cell receptor beta chains below come from one sample, sequenced in a study of PD-1 blockade in mismatch repair-deficient tumors. Assay used: immunoSEQ multiplex PCR; TCRdb lists only in-frame clones, some missing. There are around 100,000 clones in the sample; approximately 80% occur only once, and 4.7% lies in the top ten. Source: peripheral blood, taken roughly 60 weeks after starting pembrolizumab. All receptors derive from an adult with mismatch repair-deficient cancer.

This chain uses TRBV19 with TRBJ1-5, with 7 bases fitting TRBD1. The V segment lost 10 bases and the J segment 5 bases; nucleotides outside the gene matches: 14. Germline V lookup: CDR1 LNHDA, CDR2 SQIVND (reference sequence). The CDR3 spans 15 residues. The chain's CDR3 is CATLDLVGGHQPQHF. The CDR3, as DNA: TGTGCCACCCTGGATCTGGTAGGGGGCCATCAGCCCCAGCATTTT.

The rearrangement joins TRBV4-2 to TRBJ2-3; no clear D. The V gene's germline CDR1 is LGHNA and CDR2 YNFKEQ. V was clipped by 1 base and J by 1 base, with 6 bases between them. The CDR3 runs to 14 residues. The CDR3 DNA sequence: TGTGCCAGCAGCCAAGGGATGGGCACAGATACGCAGTATTTT. Its protein is CASSQGMGTDTQYF.

The rearrangement joins TRBV9 to TRBJ2-3; unclear D gene. The germline gives CDR1 SGDLS, CDR2 YYNGEE. The V gene lost 0 bases and the J gene lost 4 bases, with 6 bases spanning the gap. This CDR3 has 13 amino acids. The CDR3 DNA is TGTGCCAGCAGCGTAGGATTACCAGATACGCAGTATTTT. Amino acids: CASSVGLPDTQYF.

The V gene is TRBV5-1, the J gene TRBJ2-1, with TRBD1 as a possible D gene (6 bases). V was shortened by 0 bases and J by 8 bases, with 12 bases between the two germline ends. Germline V gene sequence: CDR1 SGHRS, CDR2 YFSETQ. CDR3 length: 14 amino acids. The CDR3, as DNA: TGCGCCAGCAGCTTGGAACAGGGCAAGGATGAGCAGTTCTTC. Translation gives CASSLEQGKDEQFF.

The chain carries TRBV19 and TRBJ2-7; TRBD2 agrees at 9 bases. This CDR3 contains 15 residues. Trimming took 4 bases from V and 3 from J; bases not matched to a gene: 7. From germline, CDR1 is LNHDA and CDR2 SQIVND (reference sequence). The CDR3 DNA is TGTGCCAGTAGTAGTGGTAGCGGGAGAGGCTACGAGCAGTACTTC. Its protein product is CASSSGSGRGYEQYF.

This chain connects TRBV9 to TRBJ2-6; 8 nucleotides match TRBD2. Germline lookup yields CDR1 SGDLS and CDR2 YYNGEE. Trimming removed 1 base from V and 1 base from J; junction bases left unmatched: 7. There are 18 residues in the CDR3. CDR3 amino acids: CASSVSPAGVSGANVLTF. CDR3 coding DNA: TGTGCCAGCAGCGTATCGCCAGCGGGAGTATCTGGGGCCAACGTCCTGACTTTC.

The chain recombines TRBV28 with TRBJ2-7; 8 positions match TRBD1. The germline gives CDR1 MDHEN, CDR2 SYDVKM. V lost 6 bases and J lost 0; bases outside the gene matches: 7. This CDR3 region has 15 residues. The CDR3 region is CASSPTGVGSYEQYF. CDR3 bases: TGTGCCAGCAGCCCGACAGGGGTGGGCTCCTACGAGCAGTACTTC.

The V gene is TRBV11-1, the J gene TRBJ2-7; 10 positions agree with TRBD2. V dropped 5 bases and J dropped 5; count of bases not matched to a gene: 3. The CDR3 has 13 residues. CDR1 is SGHAT, CDR2 FQDESV, per germline (reference sequence). The CDR3 sequence: CASSRLAGHEQYF. CDR3 sequence (DNA): TGTGCCAGCAGCCGACTAGCGGGCCACGAGCAGTACTTC.

This clone was recorded once. The V gene is TRBV29-1, the J gene TRBJ2-1; 7 positions match TRBD2. Germline assignment: CDR1 SQVTM and CDR2 ANQGSEA. CDR3 length: 14 residues. J was trimmed by 0 bases and V by 7 bases; bases with no gene match: 6. In DNA form, the CDR3 reads TGCAGCGCAGCACTAGCGCTCTCCTACAATGAGCAGTTCTTC. It specifies CSAALALSYNEQFF.

In its sample, this clone was seen a few times. J is TRBJ2-7 and V is TRBV14; TRBD2 matches 7 bases. CDR1 SGHDN and CDR2 FVKESK come from the germline V gene. The CDR3 spans 13 residues. V was pared by 7 bases and J by 0 bases, with 3 bases of the junction left unmatched. The CDR3 reads CASNPSGSYEQYF. DNA of the CDR3: TGTGCCAGCAACCCTAGCGGCTCCTACGAGCAGTACTTC.

The rearrangement links TRBV9 to TRBJ2-3, with D possibly called TRBD1 or TRBD2 (5 bases each). The CDR3 is 14 residues long. The V and J ends lost 7 bases and 2 bases respectively, with 14 bases between them. Germline V gene data show CDR1 as SGDLS and CDR2 as YYNGEE. In DNA form, the CDR3 reads TGTGCCAGCGCTAGGGACCCGGCCACAGATACGCAGTATTTT. As protein: CASARDPATDTQYF.

This clone is a singleton in its sample. The chain employs TRBV4-1 and TRBJ1-2; D not resolved. V was shortened by 5 bases and J by 4 bases, with 8 bases between the two germline ends. Germline values: CDR1 MGHRA, CDR2 YSYEKL. CDR3 length equals 12 residues. DNA for the CDR3: TGCGCCAGCAGCAACATCGGCTATGGCTACACCTTC. This gives the protein CASSNIGYGYTF.

The gene calls are TRBV7-8 and TRBJ1-1; possibly TRBD1 for D (5 bases). This CDR3 has 13 residues. The germline gives CDR1 SGHVS, CDR2 FQNEAQ. V lost 0 bases and J lost 8, with 10 bases in between. The CDR3 sequence: CASSLAGGNEAFF. CDR3 DNA: TGTGCCAGCAGCTTAGCCGGGGGGAACGAAGCTTTCTTT.

The CDR3, as DNA: TGTGCCTTGAGGGGACTAGCGAACTCCTACAATGAGCAGTTCTTC. Translation gives CALRGLANSYNEQFF. This chain uses TRBV30 with TRBJ2-1; 10 bases agree with TRBD2. From germline, CDR1 is GTSNPN and CDR2 SVGIG (reference sequence). Losses at the gene ends were 7 bases for V and 0 bases for J; bases not matched to a gene: 6. The CDR3 sequence is 15 residues long.

The chain has TRBV7-6 and TRBJ1-5, with D possibly TRBD1 on 5 matching bases. The CDR3 spans 16 residues. Trimming pared 5 bases from V and 1 base from J, leaving 15 bases between. Germline CDR1 is SGHVS and CDR2 is FNYEAQ. In nucleotides, the CDR3 is TGTGCCAGCAGCCCCCTGGGGGGAGGAAGCAATCAGCCCCAGCATTTT. Encoded protein: CASSPLGGGSNQPQHF.

CDR3 DNA sequence: TGTGCCAGCAGTTTGCACCACAGGGGCGAGCAGTACTTC. Encoded protein: CASSLHHRGEQYF. The chain links TRBV27 to TRBJ2-7; TRBD1 matches at 7 bases. Germline V CDR1 and CDR2: MNHEY, SMNVEV (reference sequence). V gave up 3 bases and J gave up 6 bases; unmatched junction bases: 5. This CDR3 is 13 amino acids long.

The chain joins TRBV10-2 to TRBJ2-2; a weak D match, TRBD2 (5 bases). The CDR3 is 16 residues long. V lost 6 bases to trimming and J lost 0 bases, with 14 bases between them. The germline gives CDR1 WSHSY, CDR2 SAAADI. The CDR3 DNA follows: TGCGCCAGCAGAGAGGGTGAACGGTCGAACACCGGGGAGCTGTTTTTT. This encodes CASREGERSNTGELFF.

This rearrangement joins TRBV7-2 to TRBJ2-1; TRBD1 agrees at 9 bases. Germline lookup yields CDR1 SGHTA and CDR2 FQGNSA. V lost 3 bases, J lost 5 bases, and 8 bases stayed unmatched. This CDR3 comprises 16 residues. DNA of the CDR3: TGTGCCAGCAGCTTGTTTAGTGGGACAGGGAACAATGAGCAGTTCTTC. It yields the protein CASSLFSGTGNNEQFF.

J is TRBJ2-1 and V is TRBV4-1; 7 bases align to TRBD2. This CDR3 comprises 16 residues. From germline, CDR1 is MGHRA and CDR2 YSYEKL. J lost 0 bases, V lost 1 base, and 3 bases had no gene match. DNA for the CDR3: TGCGCCAGCAGCCAAGCCCTAGCGGACTCCTACAATGAGCAGTTCTTC. Translated: CASSQALADSYNEQFF.

V gene TRBV10-1 combines with J gene TRBJ2-3, with D unclear. CDR3 length: 13 amino acids. Deletions cut 2 bases from V and 2 bases from J, with 5 bases between. CDR1 and CDR2 (germline): WNHNN, SYGVQD (reference sequence). The CDR3 loop is CASSEGLTDTQYF. The CDR3 DNA sequence: TGCGCCAGCAGTGAGGGTCTCACAGATACGCAGTATTTT.

This chain links TRBV25-1 with TRBJ1-2, with 9 bases fitting TRBD1. CDR3 length: 16 amino acids. V was pared by 6 bases and J by 0 bases, with 8 bases of the junction left unmatched. The V gene's germline CDR1 is MGHDK and CDR2 SYGVNS. CDR3 coding DNA: TGTGCCAGCAGCACCGGGACAGGGACCACTAACTATGGCTACACCTTC. Protein sequence: CASSTGTGTTNYGYTF.

The V call is TRBV4-2, the J call TRBJ2-2; D gene ambiguous. V was clipped by 5 bases and J by 1 base, with 11 bases between them. Germline values: CDR1 LGHNA, CDR2 YNFKEQ. The CDR3 spans 15 residues. The chain's CDR3 is CASSLIRVNTGELFF. DNA for the CDR3: TGTGCCAGCAGCTTGATTCGGGTGAACACCGGGGAGCTGTTTTTT.

This clone was picked up a small number of times. This chain uses TRBV15 with TRBJ2-3; 7 bases line up with TRBD2. The CDR3 contains 15 residues. CDR1 and CDR2 (germline): LNHNV, YYDKDF (reference sequence). V shed 3 bases, J shed 2 bases, and the junction held 5 bases outside the gene matches. DNA for the CDR3: TGTGCCACCAGCAGCCGGGACTATGACACAGATACGCAGTATTTT. It codes for CATSSRDYDTDTQYF.

This sequence joins TRBV7-6 and TRBJ1-2; TRBD1 might be the D (6 bases). V lost 2 bases, J lost 2 bases, and 15 bases lay in between. There are 16 residues in the CDR3. Germline V CDR1 and CDR2: SGHVS, FNYEAQ. CDR3 residues: CASSLRVAGANYGYTF. Written as DNA, the CDR3 is TGTGCCAGCAGCTTAAGAGTGGCGGGGGCAAACTATGGCTACACCTTC.

The V gene is TRBV5-4, the J gene TRBJ1-4; D is unclear. The CDR3 totals 14 residues. The V and J ends lost 4 bases and 3 bases respectively, with 10 bases between them. CDR1 and CDR2 from the germline V gene are SGHNT and YYREEE (reference sequence). In DNA form, the CDR3 reads TGTGCCAGCAGCGACGGACGGGCTAATGAAAAACTGTTTTTT. Protein product: CASSDGRANEKLFF.

The J gene is TRBJ2-6, the V gene TRBV7-9; D remains unclear. CDR1 is SEHNR and CDR2 is FQNEAQ in the germline V gene (reference sequence). The CDR3 consists of 15 residues. The V and J ends lost 4 bases and 2 bases respectively, with 9 bases between them. This CDR3 reads CASSSQLTGANVLTF. DNA for the CDR3: TGTGCCAGCAGCTCTCAACTGACTGGGGCCAACGTCCTGACTTTC.

This chain links TRBV7-2 with TRBJ2-7; tentative D call: TRBD2 (5 bases). Trimming left V 2 bases short and J 0 bases short, with 11 bases between. This CDR3 is 15 amino acids long. From germline, CDR1 is SGHTA and CDR2 FQGNSA. Here the CDR3 reads CASSLSPGSSYEQYF. The CDR3 nucleotides read TGTGCCAGCAGCTTATCGCCGGGGAGCTCCTACGAGCAGTACTTC.

The chain uses TRBV2 and TRBJ2-7, with no clear D. The CDR3 length is 13 residues. Germline lookup yields CDR1 SNHLY and CDR2 FYNNEI. The ends were cut back, 4 bases at V and 0 bases at J, with 7 bases in the middle. Written as DNA, the CDR3 is TGTGCCAGCAGTGTCGGATACTCCTACGAGCAGTACTTC. Translation: CASSVGYSYEQYF.